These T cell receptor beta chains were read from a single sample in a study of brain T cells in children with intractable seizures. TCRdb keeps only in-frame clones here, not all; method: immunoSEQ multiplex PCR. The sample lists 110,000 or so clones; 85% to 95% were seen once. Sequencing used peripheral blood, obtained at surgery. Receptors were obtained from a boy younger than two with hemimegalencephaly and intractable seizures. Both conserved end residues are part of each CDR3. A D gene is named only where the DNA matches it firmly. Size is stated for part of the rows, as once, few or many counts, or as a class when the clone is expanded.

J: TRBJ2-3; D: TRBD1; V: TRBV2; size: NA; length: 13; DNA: TGTGCCAGCAGTGGGACAGGGTCGGATACGCAGTATTTT; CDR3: CASSGTGSDTQYF
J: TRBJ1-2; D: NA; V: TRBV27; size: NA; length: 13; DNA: TGTGCCAGCAGCCCCCAGGGGTACTATGGCTACACCTTC; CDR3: CASSPQGYYGYTF
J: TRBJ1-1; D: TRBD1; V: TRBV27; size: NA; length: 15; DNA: TGTGCCAGCAGACTATTCACAGGGGCAGACACTGAAGCTTTCTTT; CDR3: CASRLFTGADTEAFF
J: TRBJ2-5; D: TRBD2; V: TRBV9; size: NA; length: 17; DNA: TGTGCCAGCAGCGCCTACAAAATACTAGCGGGCATCGAGACCCAGTACTTC; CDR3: CASSAYKILAGIETQYF
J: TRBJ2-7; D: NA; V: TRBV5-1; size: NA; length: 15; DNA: TGCGCCAGCAGCTCCCTCAGGGATTCTCCCTACGAGCAGTACTTC; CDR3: CASSSLRDSPYEQYF
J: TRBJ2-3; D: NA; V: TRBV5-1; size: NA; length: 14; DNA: TGCGCCAGCAGCTTGCCAGATAGCACAGATACGCAGTATTTT; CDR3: CASSLPDSTDTQYF
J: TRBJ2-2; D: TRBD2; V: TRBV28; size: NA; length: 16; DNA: TGTGCCAGCAGTACCCCCCGCGGGAGGGACACCGGGGAGCTGTTTTTT; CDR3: CASSTPRGRDTGELFF
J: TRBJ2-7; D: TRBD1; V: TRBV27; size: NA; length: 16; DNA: TGTGCCAGCAGTTTCTCCAGGGGGCCGATAACTTACGAGCAGTACTTC; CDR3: CASSFSRGPITYEQYF
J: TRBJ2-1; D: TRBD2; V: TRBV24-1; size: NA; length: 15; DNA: TGTGCCACCTCCACCCCGGGACTAGCGGTAAATGAGCAGTTCTTC; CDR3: CATSTPGLAVNEQFF
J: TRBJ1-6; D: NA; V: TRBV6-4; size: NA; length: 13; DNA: TGTGCCAGCAGTGACAGTTTTAATTCACCCCTCCACTTT; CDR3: CASSDSFNSPLHF
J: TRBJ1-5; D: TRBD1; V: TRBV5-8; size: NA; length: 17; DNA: TGTGCCAGCAGCTTGGGAGCAGGGGGCGGTGGCAATCAGCCCCAGCATTTT; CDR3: CASSLGAGGGGNQPQHF
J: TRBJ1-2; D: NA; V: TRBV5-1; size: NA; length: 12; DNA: TGCGCCAGCAGCTCGGATGTGGGCGGCTACACCTTC; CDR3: CASSSDVGGYTF
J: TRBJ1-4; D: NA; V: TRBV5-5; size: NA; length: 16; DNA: TGTGCCAGCAGCTTGGTGGGAGGGGCAACTAATGAAAAACTGTTTTTT; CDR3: CASSLVGGATNEKLFF
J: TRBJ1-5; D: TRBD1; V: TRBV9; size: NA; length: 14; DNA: TGTGCCAGCAGCGTACCTTCCAGGGGGCCGGTCCAGCATTTT; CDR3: CASSVPSRGPVQHF
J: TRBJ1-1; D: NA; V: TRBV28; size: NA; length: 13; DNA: TGTGCCAGCAGTTTTTTGAGCCGGACTGAAGCTTTCTTT; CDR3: CASSFLSRTEAFF
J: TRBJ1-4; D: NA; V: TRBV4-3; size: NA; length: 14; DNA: TGCGCCAGCAGCCAAAGGCCATCGTGGGAAAAACTGTTTTTT; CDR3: CASSQRPSWEKLFF
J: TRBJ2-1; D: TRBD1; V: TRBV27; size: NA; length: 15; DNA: TGTGCCAGCAGTGCCCAGGGGGCTCGCTACAATGAGCAGTTCTTC; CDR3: CASSAQGARYNEQFF
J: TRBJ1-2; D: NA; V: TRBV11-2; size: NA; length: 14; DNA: TGTGCCAGCAGCCCGTTAAAAAGCGGCTATGGCTACACCTTC; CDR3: CASSPLKSGYGYTF
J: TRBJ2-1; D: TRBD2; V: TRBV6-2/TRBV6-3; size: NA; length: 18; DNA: TGTGCCAGCAGTTTAACGGGACTAGCGGGAGGCGGGAGGTCTGAGCAGTTCTTC; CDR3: CASSLTGLAGGGRSEQFF
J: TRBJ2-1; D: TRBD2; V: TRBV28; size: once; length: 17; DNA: TGTGCCAGCAGTTTATTCCAGGGCGGGAGCTCCTACAATGAGCAGTTCTTC; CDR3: CASSLFQGGSSYNEQFF
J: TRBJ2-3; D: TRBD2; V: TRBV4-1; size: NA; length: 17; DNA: TGCGCCAGCAGCCAAGAACAGCGGGAGTCTAGCACAGATACGCAGTATTTT; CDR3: CASSQEQRESSTDTQYF
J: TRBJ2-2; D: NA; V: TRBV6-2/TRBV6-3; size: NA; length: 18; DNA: TGTGCCAGCAGTTCCCCCATACAGGGCCCCTCGAACACCGGGGAGCTGTTTTTT; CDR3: CASSSPIQGPSNTGELFF
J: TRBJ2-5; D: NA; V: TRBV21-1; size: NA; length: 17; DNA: TGTGCCAGCAGCAAAAAGGGGGGCTGGGGTGAGTTAGAGACCCAGTACTTC; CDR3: CASSKKGGWGELETQYF
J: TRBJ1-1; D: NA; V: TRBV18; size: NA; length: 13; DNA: TGTGCCAGCTCACCAGGGGAAGTTCCTGAAGCTTTCTTT; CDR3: CASSPGEVPEAFF
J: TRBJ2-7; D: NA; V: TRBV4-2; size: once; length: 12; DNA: TGTGCCAGCAGCCAAGAGGGCCACGAGCAGTACTTC; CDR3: CASSQEGHEQYF
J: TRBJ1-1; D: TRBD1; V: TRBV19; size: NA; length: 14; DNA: TGTGCCAGTAGATTCGGGACAGTGAACACTGAAGCTTTCTTT; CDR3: CASRFGTVNTEAFF
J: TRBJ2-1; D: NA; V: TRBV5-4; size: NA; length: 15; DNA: TGTGCCAGCAGCCCCCAAGGCGGGAACATTAATGAGCAGTTCTTC; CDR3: CASSPQGGNINEQFF
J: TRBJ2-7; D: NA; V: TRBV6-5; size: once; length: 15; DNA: TGTGCCAGCACCGAACCTACAGAAGCTTCCTACGAGCAGTACTTC; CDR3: CASTEPTEASYEQYF
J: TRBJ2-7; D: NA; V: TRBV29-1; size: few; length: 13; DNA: TGCAGCGTTGGTAGTAGCGTAACCTACGAGCAGTACTTC; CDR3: CSVGSSVTYEQYF
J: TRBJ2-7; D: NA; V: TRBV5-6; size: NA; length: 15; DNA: TGTGCCAGCAGCCCCCTCGGACATCTGAACTACGAGCAGTACTTC; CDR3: CASSPLGHLNYEQYF
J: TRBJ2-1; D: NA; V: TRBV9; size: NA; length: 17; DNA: TGTGCCAGCAGCGTAGCGAGGGCCGCCCTCTCCTACAATGAGCAGTTCTTC; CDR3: CASSVARAALSYNEQFF
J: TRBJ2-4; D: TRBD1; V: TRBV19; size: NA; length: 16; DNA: TGTGCCAGTAACAGGGGTAAGGGTAAAGGCAAAAACATTCAGTACTTC; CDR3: CASNRGKGKGKNIQYF
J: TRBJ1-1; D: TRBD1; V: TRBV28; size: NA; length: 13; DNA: TGTGCCAGCAGTTTACGGGACAGGGGGACAGCTTTCTTT; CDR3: CASSLRDRGTAFF